This T cell receptor beta chain is drawn from a study of blood T cell repertoires in COVID-19. In the study overall: Samples came from the United States, Italy and Spain, spanning acute and convalescent COVID-19. The cDNA or gDNA used as material had been derived from T cells, B-cell-depleted T cells, or PBMCs.

Libraries were prepared by immunoSEQ multiplex PCR; TCRdb keeps only in-frame clonotypes and omits some of them. The data show 150,000 or so clones, approximately 92% seen once. Those enrolled in Seattle joined during active infection and were followed longitudinally afterward. Germline V gene sequence: CDR1 MNHEY, CDR2 SVGAGI. V was cut by 6 bases and J by 6 bases, with 20 bases left in between. The CDR3 runs to 15 residues. The sample taken for sequencing was peripheral blood. V and J are TRBV6-5 and TRBJ1-1, with D possibly being TRBD1 (6 bases). This clonotype was sampled from a man aged 25 to 40 with COVID-19, enrolled during active disease. The CDR3: CASSRQTGIIPEAFF. DNA of the CDR3: TGTGCCAGCAGCCGGCAAACAGGGATTATACCTGAAGCTTTCTTT.